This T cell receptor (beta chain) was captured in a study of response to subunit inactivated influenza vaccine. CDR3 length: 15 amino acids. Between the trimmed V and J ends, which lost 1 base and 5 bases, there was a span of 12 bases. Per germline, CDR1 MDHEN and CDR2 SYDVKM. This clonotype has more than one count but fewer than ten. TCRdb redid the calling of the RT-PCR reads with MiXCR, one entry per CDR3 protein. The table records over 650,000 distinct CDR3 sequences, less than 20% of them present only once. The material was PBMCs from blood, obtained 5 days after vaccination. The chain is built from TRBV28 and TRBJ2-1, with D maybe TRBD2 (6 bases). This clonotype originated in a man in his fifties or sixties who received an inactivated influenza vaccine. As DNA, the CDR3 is TGTGCCAGCAGTTTATCCGCGGGGACCCACAATGAGCAGTTCTTC. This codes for CASSLSAGTHNEQFF.